What follows are 8 T cell receptor beta chains derived from one specimen sequenced in a study of T cells expressing NK-cell markers. TCRdb reprocessed the 5' RACE reads, with one entry per CDR3 protein and no DNA. This sample's clone table lists some 440,000 distinct CDR3 sequences. The sample was blood T cells: a sorted CD56 or NKG2C T cell subset, CD4+ or CD8+ T cells, or bulk PBMC T cells (not recorded which). Receptor source: a woman aged 50 to 60 in good health.

This chain connects TRBV7-7 to TRBJ2-7; the D call of TRBD2 rests on TCRdb alone, since no DNA is present to check it. CDR1 is SSHAT and CDR2 is FNYEAQ in the germline V gene (reference sequence). The CDR3 length is 14 residues. CDR3 residues: CASSRLAAPYEQYF.

The chain carries TRBV7-3 and TRBJ2-2; TCRdb's D call of TRBD1 is untestable without DNA. This CDR3 spans 15 amino acids. Germline loops: CDR1 SGHTA, CDR2 FQGTGA. The CDR3 is CASTPGPTNTGELFF.

The chain has TRBV4-2 and TRBJ1-1. CDR3 length: 16 amino acids. Per the germline V gene, CDR1 is LGHNA and CDR2 is YNFKEQ. The CDR3 loop reads CASSQDQGRLNTEAFF.

J is TRBJ1-3 and V is TRBV10-3; as DNA is missing, the TRBD1 call by TCRdb cannot be tested. CDR1 is ENHRY and CDR2 is SYGVKD in the germline V gene. The CDR3 runs to 16 residues. The CDR3 sequence: CAISDGPKGAGNTIYF.

The chain employs TRBV27 and TRBJ2-1; as DNA is missing, the TRBD2 call by TCRdb cannot be tested. Germline CDR1 MNHEY, CDR2 SMNVEV (reference sequence). This CDR3 comprises 15 residues. CDR3: CASSSKTSGSNEQFF.

The rearrangement uses TRBV12-3 or TRBV12-4 and TRBJ1-1; TCRdb reports TRBD1, a call that lacks DNA to check it against. This CDR3 has 13 residues. The CDR3 protein is CASKKGARTEAFF.

V usage is TRBV5-1 and J usage is TRBJ2-3; without DNA, the TCRdb call of TRBD2 cannot be checked. This CDR3 spans 14 amino acids. Germline V gene lookup returns CDR1 SGHRS and CDR2 YFSETQ. The CDR3 loop reads CASSLRLGKDTQYF.

The J gene is TRBJ2-6, the V gene TRBV4-2; the TCRdb D gene call, TRBD2, has no DNA to confirm it. CDR3 length: 17 residues. CDR1 is LGHNA and CDR2 is YNFKEQ in the germline V gene. This chain's CDR3 is CASSRLAGGSGANVLTF.